This T cell receptor (beta chain) was observed in a study of response to subunit inactivated influenza vaccine. Study results and caveats: Seasonal influenza vaccination, on each occasion, was suggested by the authors to recruit few new T cells.

The V gene's germline CDR1 is GTSNPN and CDR2 SVGIG (reference sequence). Trimming pared 0 bases from V and 3 bases from J, leaving 8 bases between. This CDR3 spans 13 amino acids. TCRdb reprocessed the RT-PCR reads with MiXCR, giving one entry per CDR3 protein. The repertoire holds 250,000 to 350,000 distinct CDR3 sequences, with approximately 23% as singletons. To note about this clonotype: No antigen is known for it. The missing conserved phenylalanine or tryptophan at the end of this CDR3 makes a read error likely.

Sequences were derived from PBMCs from blood, sampled 21 months after vaccination. The receptor was derived from a man between 50 and 70 years old who received an inactivated influenza vaccine. V gene TRBV30 combines with J gene TRBJ1-1; no clear D gene. The CDR3 here is CAWSVGQYTEAFS. As DNA, the CDR3 is TGTGCCTGGAGTGTAGGGCAGTACACTGAAGCTTTCTCT.